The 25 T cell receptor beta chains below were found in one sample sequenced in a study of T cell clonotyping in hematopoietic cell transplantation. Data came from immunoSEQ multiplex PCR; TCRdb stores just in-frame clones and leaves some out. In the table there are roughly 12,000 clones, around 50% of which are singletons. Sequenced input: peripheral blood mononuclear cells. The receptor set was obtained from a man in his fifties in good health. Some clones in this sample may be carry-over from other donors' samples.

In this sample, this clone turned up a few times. The CDR3 loop is CAWRGTDTEAFF. CDR3 in DNA: TGTGCCTGGAGAGGGACAGACACTGAAGCTTTCTTT. J is TRBJ1-1 and V is TRBV30; 7 bases are shared with TRBD1. The germline gives CDR1 GTSNPN, CDR2 SVGIG (reference sequence). With 3 bases clipped from V and 3 bases from J, the junction kept 1 base outside the gene matches. The CDR3 is made up of 12 amino acids.

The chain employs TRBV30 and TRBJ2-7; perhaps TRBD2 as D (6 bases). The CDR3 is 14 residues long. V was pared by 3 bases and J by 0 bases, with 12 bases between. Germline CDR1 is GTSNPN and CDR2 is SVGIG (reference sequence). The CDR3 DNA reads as TGTGCCTGGAGGGCCGCGGGGAGCTCCTACGAGCAGTACTTC. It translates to CAWRAAGSSYEQYF.

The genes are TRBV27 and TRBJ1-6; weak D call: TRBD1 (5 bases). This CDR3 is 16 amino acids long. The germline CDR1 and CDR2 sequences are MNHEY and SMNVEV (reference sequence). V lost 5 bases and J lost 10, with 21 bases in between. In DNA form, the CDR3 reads TGTGCCAGCAGTCCTCGGTGCAGGGATATCTGCTCACCCCTCCACTTT. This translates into CASSPRCRDICSPLHF.

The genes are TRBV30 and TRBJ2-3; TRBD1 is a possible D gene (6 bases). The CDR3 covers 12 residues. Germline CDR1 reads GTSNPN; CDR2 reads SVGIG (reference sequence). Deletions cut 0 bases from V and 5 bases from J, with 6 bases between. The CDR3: CAWSVQGDTQYF. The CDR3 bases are TGTGCCTGGAGTGTACAGGGAGATACGCAGTATTTT.

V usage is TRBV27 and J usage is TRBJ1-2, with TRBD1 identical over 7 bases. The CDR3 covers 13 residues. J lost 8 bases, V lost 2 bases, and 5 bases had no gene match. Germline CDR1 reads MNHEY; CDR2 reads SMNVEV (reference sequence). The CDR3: CASSLGRGDGYTF. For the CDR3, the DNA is TGTGCCAGCAGTTTAGGCAGGGGGGACGGCTACACCTTC.

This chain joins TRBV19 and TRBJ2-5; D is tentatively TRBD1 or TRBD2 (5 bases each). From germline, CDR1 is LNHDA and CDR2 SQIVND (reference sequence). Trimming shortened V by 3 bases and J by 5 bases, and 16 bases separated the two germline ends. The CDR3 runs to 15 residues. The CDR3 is CASSILGDGTETQYF. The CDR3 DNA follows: TGTGCCAGTAGTATCCTCGGGGACGGGACGGAGACCCAGTACTTC.

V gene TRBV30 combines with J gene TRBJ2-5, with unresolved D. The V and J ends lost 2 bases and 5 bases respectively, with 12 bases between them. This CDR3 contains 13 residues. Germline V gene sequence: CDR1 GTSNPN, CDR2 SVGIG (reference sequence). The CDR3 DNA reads TGTGCCTGGAGTCCTCGAGCTGTGGAGACCCAGTACTTC. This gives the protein CAWSPRAVETQYF.

The CDR3 DNA reads TGCAGCGTTGTAGGGACCTCTGGCTACACCTTC. Encoded protein: CSVVGTSGYTF. The rearrangement joins TRBV29-1 to TRBJ1-2; TRBD1 is a possible D gene (5 bases). Germline CDR1 reads SQVTM; CDR2 reads ANQGSEA. CDR3 length: 11 residues. V dropped 4 bases and J dropped 7 bases, with 10 bases sitting between them.

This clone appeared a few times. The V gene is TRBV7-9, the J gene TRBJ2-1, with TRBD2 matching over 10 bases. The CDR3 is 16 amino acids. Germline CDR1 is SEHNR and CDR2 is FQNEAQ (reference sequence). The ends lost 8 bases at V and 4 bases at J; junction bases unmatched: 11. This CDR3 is CASGLPSGSQYNEQFF. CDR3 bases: TGTGCCAGCGGTCTACCTAGCGGGAGTCAATACAATGAGCAGTTCTTC.

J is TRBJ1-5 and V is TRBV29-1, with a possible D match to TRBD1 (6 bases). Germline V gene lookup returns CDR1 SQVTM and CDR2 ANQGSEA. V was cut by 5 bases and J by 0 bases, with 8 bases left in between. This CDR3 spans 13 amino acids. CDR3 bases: TGCAGCGTTAGACAGGATAGCAATCAGCCCCAGCATTTT. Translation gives CSVRQDSNQPQHF.

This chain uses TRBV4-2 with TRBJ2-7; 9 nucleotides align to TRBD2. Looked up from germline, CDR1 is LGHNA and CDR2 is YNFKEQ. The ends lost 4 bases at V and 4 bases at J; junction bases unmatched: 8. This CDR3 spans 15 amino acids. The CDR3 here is CASSPTSGQEYEQYF. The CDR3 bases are TGTGCCAGCAGCCCGACTAGCGGCCAAGAATACGAGCAGTACTTC.

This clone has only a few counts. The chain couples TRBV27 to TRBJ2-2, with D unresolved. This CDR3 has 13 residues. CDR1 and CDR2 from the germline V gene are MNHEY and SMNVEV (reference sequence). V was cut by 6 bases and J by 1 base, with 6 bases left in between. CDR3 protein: CASSPQNTGELFF. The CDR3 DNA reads TGTGCCAGCAGCCCACAGAACACCGGGGAGCTGTTTTTT.

CDR3 DNA sequence: TGTGCCAGCAGCCAACAGGGTTACGAGCAGTACTTC. Translation: CASSQQGYEQYF. The V call is TRBV14, the J call TRBJ2-7, with D possibly matching TRBD1 (5 bases). This CDR3 has 12 amino acids. Germline CDR1 reads SGHDN; CDR2 reads FVKESK. V shed 2 bases and J shed 4 bases, with 6 bases lying between them.

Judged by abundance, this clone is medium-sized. Here the CDR3 DNA reads TGTGCCAGTAGTTCCGACAGCCAAGAGACCCAGTACTTC. Translation gives CASSSDSQETQYF. The V gene is TRBV19, the J gene TRBJ2-5; a possible D gene is TRBD1 (5 bases). The CDR3 has 13 amino acids. Trimming removed 5 bases at V and 1 base at J, with 8 bases between. CDR1 is LNHDA, CDR2 SQIVND, per germline (reference sequence). Using reference TRBV19 and TRBJ2-5 for the parts outside the CDR3, the full variable domain is DGGITQSPKYLFRKEGQNVTLSCEQNLNHDAMYWYRQDPGQGLRLIYYSQIVNDFQKGDIAEGYSVSREKKESFPLTVTSAQKNPTAFYLCASSSDSQETQYFGPGTRLLVL.

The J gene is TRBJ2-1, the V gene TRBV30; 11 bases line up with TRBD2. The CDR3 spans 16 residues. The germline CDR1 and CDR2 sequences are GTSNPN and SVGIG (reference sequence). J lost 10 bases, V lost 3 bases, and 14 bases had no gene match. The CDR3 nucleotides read TGTGCCTGGAGCGACCAGGTTAGCGGGAGGGCCCGCGAGCAGTTCTTC. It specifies CAWSDQVSGRAREQFF.

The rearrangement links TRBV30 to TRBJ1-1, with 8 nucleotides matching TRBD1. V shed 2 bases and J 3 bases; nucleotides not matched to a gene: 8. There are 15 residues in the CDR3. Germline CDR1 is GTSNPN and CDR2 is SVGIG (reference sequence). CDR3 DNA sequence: TGTGCCTGGAGTCAGGGGGCGCTAAGGGACACTGAAGCTTTCTTT. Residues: CAWSQGALRDTEAFF.

CDR3 sequence (DNA): TGTGCCAGTATCCAGGGCTTGGAGCAGTTCTTC. Protein product: CASIQGLEQFF. This chain joins TRBV19 and TRBJ2-1, with D maybe TRBD1 (5 bases). V was trimmed by 7 bases and J by 10 bases, leaving 11 bases between them. The germline gives CDR1 LNHDA, CDR2 SQIVND (reference sequence). The CDR3 covers 11 residues.

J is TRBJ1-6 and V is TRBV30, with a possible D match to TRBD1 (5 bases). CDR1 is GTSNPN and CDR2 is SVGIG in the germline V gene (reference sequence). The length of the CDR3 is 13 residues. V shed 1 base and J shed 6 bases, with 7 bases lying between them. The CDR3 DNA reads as TGTGCCTGGAGTGGACAGACTAATTCACCCCTCCACTTT. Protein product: CAWSGQTNSPLHF.

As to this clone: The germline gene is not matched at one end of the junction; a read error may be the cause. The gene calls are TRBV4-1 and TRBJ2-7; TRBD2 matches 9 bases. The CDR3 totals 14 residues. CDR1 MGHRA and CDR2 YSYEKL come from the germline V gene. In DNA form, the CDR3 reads TGCGCCAGCAGCCAAGCCGGGACTAGCTACGGGCAGTACTTC. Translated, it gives CASSQAGTSYGQYF.

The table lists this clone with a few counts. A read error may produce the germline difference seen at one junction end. The CDR3 bases are TGCGCCAGCAGCTTGAGGGGGATTTCTAATGAAAAACTGCTTTTT. It is translated as CASSLRGISNEKLLF. The chain couples TRBV5-1 to TRBJ1-4; weak D call: TRBD1 (6 bases). This CDR3 comprises 15 residues. Germline assignment: CDR1 SGHRS and CDR2 YFSETQ.

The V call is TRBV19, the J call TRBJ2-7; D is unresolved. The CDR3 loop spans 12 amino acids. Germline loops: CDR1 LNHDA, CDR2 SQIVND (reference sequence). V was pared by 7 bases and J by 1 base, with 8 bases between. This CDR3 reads CASIGGSYEQYF. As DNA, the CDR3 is TGTGCCAGTATTGGCGGTTCCTACGAGCAGTACTTC.

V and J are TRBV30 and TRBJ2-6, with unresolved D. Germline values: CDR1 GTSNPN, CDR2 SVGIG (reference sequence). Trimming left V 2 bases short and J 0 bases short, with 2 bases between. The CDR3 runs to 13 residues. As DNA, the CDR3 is TGTGCCTGGAGTAGCTCTGGGGCCAACGTCCTGACTTTC. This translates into CAWSSSGANVLTF.

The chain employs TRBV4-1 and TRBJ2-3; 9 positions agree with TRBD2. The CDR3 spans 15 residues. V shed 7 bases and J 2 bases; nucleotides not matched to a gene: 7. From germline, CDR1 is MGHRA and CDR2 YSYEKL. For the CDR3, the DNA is TGCGCCAGCACCTATAGCGGGGGACACACAGATACGCAGTATTTT. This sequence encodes CASTYSGGHTDTQYF.

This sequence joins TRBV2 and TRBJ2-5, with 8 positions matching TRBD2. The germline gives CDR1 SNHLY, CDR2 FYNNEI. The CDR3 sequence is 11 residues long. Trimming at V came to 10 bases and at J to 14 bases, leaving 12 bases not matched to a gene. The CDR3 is CAIDDSGSVYF. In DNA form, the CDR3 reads TGTGCCATCGACGACAGCGGGAGCGTTTACTTC.

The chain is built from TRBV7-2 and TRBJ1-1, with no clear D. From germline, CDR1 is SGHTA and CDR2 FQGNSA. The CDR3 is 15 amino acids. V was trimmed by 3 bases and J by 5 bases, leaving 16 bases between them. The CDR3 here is CASSLLDRGGTEAFF. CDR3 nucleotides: TGTGCCAGCAGCTTGCTTGACCGGGGTGGGACTGAAGCTTTCTTT. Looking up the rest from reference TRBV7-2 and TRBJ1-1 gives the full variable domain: GAGVSQSPSNKVTEKGKDVELRCDPISGHTALYWYRQSLGQGLEFLIYFQGNSAPDKSGLPSDRFSAERTGGSVSTLTIQRTQQEDSAVYLCASSLLDRGGTEAFFGQGTRLTVV.